Listed below are T cell receptor beta chains from one sample, sequenced in a study of blood T cell repertoires in COVID-19. Profiling relied on immunoSEQ multiplex PCR, and the TCRdb table lists in-frame clones only, not all of them. The sample consists of about 120,000 clones, 71% of them appearing once. Input material: peripheral blood. The receptor source for this set is a human donor with acute or convalescent COVID-19. The donor label of this sample is uncertain. Each CDR3 is given with its conserved first and last residue. The order of the fields is J gene, V gene, D gene, clone size, CDR3 protein, CDR3 DNA. A D gene is named only where the DNA matches it firmly. Clone size appears in some rows only: once, few, many, or a class for an expanded clone.

J gene: TRBJ1-5
V gene: TRBV6-5
D gene: TRBD1
clone size: -
CDR3 protein: CASSRTGNNQPQHF
CDR3 DNA: TGTGCCAGCAGTCGGACAGGGAACAATCAGCCCCAGCATTTT

J gene: TRBJ2-5
V gene: TRBV5-1
D gene: -
clone size: -
CDR3 protein: CASSTGHRQETQYF
CDR3 DNA: TGCGCCAGCAGCACGGGACACCGACAAGAGACCCAGTACTTC

J gene: TRBJ1-2
V gene: TRBV18
D gene: -
clone size: few
CDR3 protein: CASSPRQDYGYTF
CDR3 DNA: TGTGCCAGCTCACCACGACAAGACTATGGCTACACCTTC

J gene: TRBJ2-5
V gene: TRBV6-2/TRBV6-3
D gene: -
clone size: -
CDR3 protein: CASSYSSTDTQETQYF
CDR3 DNA: TGTGCCAGCAGTTACTCGAGTACGGACACCCAAGAGACCCAGTACTTC

J gene: TRBJ2-5
V gene: TRBV6-1
D gene: -
clone size: -
CDR3 protein: CASSEGGWQETQYF
CDR3 DNA: TGTGCCAGCAGTGAAGGGGGCTGGCAAGAGACCCAGTACTTC

J gene: TRBJ2-1
V gene: TRBV5-4
D gene: -
clone size: -
CDR3 protein: CASSLRGGYNEQFF
CDR3 DNA: TGTGCCAGCAGCTTGAGGGGGGGCTACAATGAGCAGTTCTTC

J gene: TRBJ1-6
V gene: TRBV7-9
D gene: -
clone size: -
CDR3 protein: CASSTRDNNSPLHF
CDR3 DNA: TGTGCCAGCAGCACTCGCGATAATAATTCACCCCTCCACTTT

J gene: TRBJ2-3
V gene: TRBV4-1
D gene: TRBD2
clone size: once
CDR3 protein: CASSPFGRGAADTQYF
CDR3 DNA: TGCGCCAGCAGCCCCTTCGGGCGGGGGGCCGCAGATACGCAGTATTTT

J gene: TRBJ2-7
V gene: TRBV6-5
D gene: TRBD2
clone size: -
CDR3 protein: CASSRTGLAGGQQYF
CDR3 DNA: TGTGCCAGCAGTCGTACGGGACTAGCGGGTGGGCAGCAGTACTTC

J gene: TRBJ1-1
V gene: TRBV10-1
D gene: TRBD1
clone size: -
CDR3 protein: CASSEGTGEGTEAFF
CDR3 DNA: TGCGCCAGCAGTGAAGGGACAGGGGAGGGAACTGAAGCTTTCTTT

J gene: TRBJ1-1
V gene: TRBV24-1
D gene: -
clone size: -
CDR3 protein: CATSDAATEAFF
CDR3 DNA: TGTGCCACCAGTGATGCGGCCACTGAAGCTTTCTTT

J gene: TRBJ1-5
V gene: TRBV2
D gene: TRBD1
clone size: -
CDR3 protein: CASSEKLGLRGYSNQPQHF
CDR3 DNA: TGTGCCAGCAGTGAAAAACTCGGACTCAGGGGGTATAGCAATCAGCCCCAGCATTTT

J gene: TRBJ1-4
V gene: TRBV28
D gene: -
clone size: -
CDR3 protein: CASSFGAAGEKLFF
CDR3 DNA: TGTGCCAGCAGTTTTGGGGCGGCCGGTGAAAAACTGTTTTTT

J gene: TRBJ1-6
V gene: TRBV19
D gene: TRBD1
clone size: few
CDR3 protein: CASSMVTGRGNSPLHF
CDR3 DNA: TGTGCCAGTAGTATGGTGACAGGGAGAGGTAATTCACCCCTCCACTTT

J gene: TRBJ2-7
V gene: TRBV12-3/TRBV12-4
D gene: -
clone size: few
CDR3 protein: CASSQTVMYEQYF
CDR3 DNA: TGTGCCAGCAGTCAGACAGTGATGTACGAGCAGTACTTC

J gene: TRBJ1-5
V gene: TRBV2
D gene: TRBD1
clone size: -
CDR3 protein: CASRAYTGANNQPQHF
CDR3 DNA: TGTGCCAGCAGAGCATATACAGGGGCGAACAATCAGCCCCAGCATTTT

J gene: TRBJ1-5
V gene: TRBV2
D gene: TRBD1
clone size: -
CDR3 protein: CASSESGTANQPQHF
CDR3 DNA: TGTGCCAGCAGTGAATCCGGGACAGCAAATCAGCCCCAGCATTTT

J gene: TRBJ2-2
V gene: TRBV9
D gene: -
clone size: -
CDR3 protein: CASSAPPGHYTGELFF
CDR3 DNA: TGTGCCAGCAGCGCCCCCCCGGGACATTACACCGGGGAGCTGTTTTTT

J gene: TRBJ1-6
V gene: TRBV6-5
D gene: -
clone size: -
CDR3 protein: CASSYGQYPNSPLHF
CDR3 DNA: TGTGCCAGCAGTTACGGGCAGTATCCTAATTCACCCCTCCACTTT